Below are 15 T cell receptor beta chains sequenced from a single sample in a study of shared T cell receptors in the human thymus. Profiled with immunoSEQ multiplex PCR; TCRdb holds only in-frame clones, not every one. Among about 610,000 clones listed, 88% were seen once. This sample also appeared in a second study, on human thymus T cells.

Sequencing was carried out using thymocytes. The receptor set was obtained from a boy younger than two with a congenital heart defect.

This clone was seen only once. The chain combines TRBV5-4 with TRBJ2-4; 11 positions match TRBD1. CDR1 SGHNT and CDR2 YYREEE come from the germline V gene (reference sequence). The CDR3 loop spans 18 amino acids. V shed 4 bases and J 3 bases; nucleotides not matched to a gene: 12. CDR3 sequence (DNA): TGTGCCAGCAGCATTGGGACAGGGGGAGTACTGGGCAAAAACATTCAGTACTTC. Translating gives CASSIGTGGVLGKNIQYF.

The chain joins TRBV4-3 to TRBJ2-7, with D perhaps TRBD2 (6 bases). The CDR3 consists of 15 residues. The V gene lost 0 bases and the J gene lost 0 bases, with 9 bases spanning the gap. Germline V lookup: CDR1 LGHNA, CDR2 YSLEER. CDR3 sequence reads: CASSQDWGDSYEQYF. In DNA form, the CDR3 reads TGCGCCAGCAGCCAAGACTGGGGGGACTCCTACGAGCAGTACTTC.

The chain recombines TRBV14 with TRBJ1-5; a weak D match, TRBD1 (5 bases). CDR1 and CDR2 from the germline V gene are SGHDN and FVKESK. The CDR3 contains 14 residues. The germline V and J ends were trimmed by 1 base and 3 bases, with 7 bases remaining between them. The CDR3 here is CASSQGGHNQPQHF. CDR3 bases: TGTGCCAGCAGCCAAGGGGGCCACAATCAGCCCCAGCATTTT.

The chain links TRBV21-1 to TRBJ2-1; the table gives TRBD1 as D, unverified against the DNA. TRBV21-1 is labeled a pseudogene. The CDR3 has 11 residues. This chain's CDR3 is CASSKDRDLFF. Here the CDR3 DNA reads TGTGCCAGCAGCAAGGACAGAGATCTGTTCTTC.

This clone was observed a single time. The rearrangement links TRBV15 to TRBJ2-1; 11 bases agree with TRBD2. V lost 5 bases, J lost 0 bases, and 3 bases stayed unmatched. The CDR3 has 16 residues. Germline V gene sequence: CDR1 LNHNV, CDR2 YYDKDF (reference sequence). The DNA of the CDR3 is TGTGCCACCAGCGTGACTAGCGGGAACTCCTACAATGAGCAGTTCTTC. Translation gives CATSVTSGNSYNEQFF.

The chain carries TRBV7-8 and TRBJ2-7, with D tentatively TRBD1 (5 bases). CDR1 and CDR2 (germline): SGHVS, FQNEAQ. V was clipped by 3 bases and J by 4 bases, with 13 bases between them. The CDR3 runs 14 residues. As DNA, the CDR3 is TGTGCCAGCAGCTTCGGCAGGGCTATTTACGAGCAGTACTTC. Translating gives CASSFGRAIYEQYF.

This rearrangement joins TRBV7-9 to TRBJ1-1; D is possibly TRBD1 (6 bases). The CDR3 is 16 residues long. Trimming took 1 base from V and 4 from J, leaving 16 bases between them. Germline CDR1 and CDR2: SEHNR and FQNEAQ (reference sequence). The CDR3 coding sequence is TGTGCCAGCAGCTTAGTGGGACACCCAACAGGCACTGAAGCTTTCTTT. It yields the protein CASSLVGHPTGTEAFF.

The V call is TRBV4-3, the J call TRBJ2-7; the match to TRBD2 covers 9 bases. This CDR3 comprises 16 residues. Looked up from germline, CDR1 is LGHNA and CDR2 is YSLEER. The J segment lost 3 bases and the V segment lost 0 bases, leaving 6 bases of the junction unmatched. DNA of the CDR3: TGCGCCAGCAGCCAAGACCCCAGCGGGAGGCTCTACGAGCAGTACTTC. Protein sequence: CASSQDPSGRLYEQYF.

The CDR3 coding sequence is TGTGCCAGTAGCGCTCCGGGACAGGGATTCTATGGCTACACCTTC. Translation: CASSAPGQGFYGYTF. The rearrangement joins TRBV19 to TRBJ1-2; 9 bases align to TRBD1. From germline, CDR1 is LNHDA and CDR2 SQIVND (reference sequence). The V segment lost 6 bases and the J segment 4 bases; nucleotides outside the gene matches: 9. The CDR3 extends over 15 amino acids. Drawing the rest from reference TRBV19 and TRBJ1-2, the complete variable domain is DGGITQSPKYLFRKEGQNVTLSCEQNLNHDAMYWYRQDPGQGLRLIYYSQIVNDFQKGDIAEGYSVSREKKESFPLTVTSAQKNPTAFYLCASSAPGQGFYGYTFGSGTRLTVV.

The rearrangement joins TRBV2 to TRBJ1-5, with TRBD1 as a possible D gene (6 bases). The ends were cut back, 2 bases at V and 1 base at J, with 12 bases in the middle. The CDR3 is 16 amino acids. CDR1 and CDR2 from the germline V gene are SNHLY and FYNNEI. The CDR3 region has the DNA TGTGCCAGCAGTGAATCGTGGGGGCTGAGCAATCAGCCCCAGCATTTT. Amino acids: CASSESWGLSNQPQHF.

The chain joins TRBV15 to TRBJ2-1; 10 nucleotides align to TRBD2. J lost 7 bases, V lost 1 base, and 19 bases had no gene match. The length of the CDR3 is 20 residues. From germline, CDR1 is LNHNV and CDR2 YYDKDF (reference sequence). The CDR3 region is CATSRAPAPSDGTSDNEQFF. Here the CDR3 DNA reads TGTGCCACCAGCAGAGCCCCTGCCCCCTCCGACGGGACTAGCGATAATGAGCAGTTCTTC.

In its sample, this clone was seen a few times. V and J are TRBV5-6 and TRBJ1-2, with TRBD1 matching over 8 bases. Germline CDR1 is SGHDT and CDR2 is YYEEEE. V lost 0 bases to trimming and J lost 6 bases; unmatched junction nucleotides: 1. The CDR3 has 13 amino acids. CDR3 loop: CASSLGTGHGYTF. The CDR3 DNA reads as TGTGCCAGCAGCTTGGGGACAGGGCATGGCTACACCTTC.

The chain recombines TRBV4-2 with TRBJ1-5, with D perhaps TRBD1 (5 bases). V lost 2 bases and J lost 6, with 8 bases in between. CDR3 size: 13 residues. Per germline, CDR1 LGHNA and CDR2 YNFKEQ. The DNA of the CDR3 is TGTGCCAGCAGCCAACTCGGGGGTCAGCCCCAGCATTTT. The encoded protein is CASSQLGGQPQHF.

Here the CDR3 DNA reads TGTGCCAGCAGTCACTGGGACAGTCAGCCCCAGCATTTT. This gives the protein CASSHWDSQPQHF. V and J are TRBV6-5 and TRBJ1-5; 7 bases agree with TRBD1. Per the germline V gene, CDR1 is MNHEY and CDR2 is SVGAGI. CDR3 length equals 13 residues. V shed 5 bases and J 6 bases; nucleotides not matched to a gene: 4.

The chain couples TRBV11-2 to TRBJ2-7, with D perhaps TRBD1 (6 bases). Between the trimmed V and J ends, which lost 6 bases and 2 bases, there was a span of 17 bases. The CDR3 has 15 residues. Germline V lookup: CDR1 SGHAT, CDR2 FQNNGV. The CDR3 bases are TGTGCCAGCAGTCGGTTGGGGGCGGCCCCCTACGAGCAGTACTTC. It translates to CASSRLGAAPYEQYF.